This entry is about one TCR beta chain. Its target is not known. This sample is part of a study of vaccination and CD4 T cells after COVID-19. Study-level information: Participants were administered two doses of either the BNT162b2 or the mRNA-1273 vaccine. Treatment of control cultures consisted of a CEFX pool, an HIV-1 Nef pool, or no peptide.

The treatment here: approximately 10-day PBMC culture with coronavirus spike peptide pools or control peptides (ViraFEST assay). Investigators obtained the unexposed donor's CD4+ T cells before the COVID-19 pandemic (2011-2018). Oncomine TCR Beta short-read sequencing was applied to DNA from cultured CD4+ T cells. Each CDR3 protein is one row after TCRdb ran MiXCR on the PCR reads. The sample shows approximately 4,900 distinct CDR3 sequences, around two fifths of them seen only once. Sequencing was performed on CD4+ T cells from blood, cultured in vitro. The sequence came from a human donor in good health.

Written as DNA, the CDR3 is TGTGCCAGCAGCCCCGGGACGGTCTATGGCTACACCTTC. As protein: CASSPGTVYGYTF. The gene calls are TRBV11-2 and TRBJ1-2; weak D call: TRBD1 (5 bases). The CDR3 runs 13 residues. CDR1 and CDR2 from the germline V gene are SGHAT and FQNNGV. Trimming shortened V by 5 bases and J by 4 bases, and 11 bases separated the two germline ends.